One and the same sample provided the 11 T cell receptor beta chains below, sequenced in a study of tumor-infiltrating lymphocytes in oesophageal squamous cell carcinoma. From the PCR reads, TCRdb called clonotypes with MiXCR, one entry per CDR3 protein. The sample includes 15,000 to 17,000 distinct CDR3 sequences, roughly 50% seen only once; the top ten take roughly 34%. Sequenced sample: esophageal tumor tissue. Every receptor here comes from a female donor with esophageal squamous cell carcinoma.

About this clonotype: Relative to the germline gene, one junction end is altered; a read error may explain this. This chain links TRBV7-8 with TRBJ1-2, with D possibly matching TRBD1 (6 bases). The V gene's germline CDR1 is SGHVS and CDR2 FQNEAQ. The CDR3 has 13 amino acids. The CDR3 region is CASSLGQNSGYTF. Written as DNA, the CDR3 is TGTGCCAGCAGCCTCGGACAGAACTCTGGCTACACCTTC.

This clonotype was counted many times. The V and J genes are TRBV27 and TRBJ2-1, with D possibly TRBD2 on 7 matching bases. Germline lookup yields CDR1 MNHEY and CDR2 SMNVEV (reference sequence). Trimming removed 3 bases at V and 10 bases at J, with 16 bases between. The CDR3 consists of 14 residues. Written as DNA, the CDR3 is TGTGCCAGCAGTTTTGGTGGGGGGGCCTACGAGCAGTTCTTC. Amino acids: CASSFGGGAYEQFF.

As to this clonotype: A junction end diverges from the germline sequence, so it may reflect a read error. The gene calls are TRBV5-1 and TRBJ2-4; 11 nucleotides match TRBD2. In germline, CDR1 is SGHRS, CDR2 YFSETQ. CDR3 length: 14 residues. The CDR3 DNA reads as TGCGCCAGCAGCCCGAAACTAGCGGGAGAGGTAGTGTTCTTC. This translates into CASSPKLAGEVVFF.

Notes on this clonotype: Without the conserved terminal phenylalanine or tryptophan, this CDR3 likely stems from a read error. The limits of the CDR3 on the DNA are not certain, so only TCRdb's listed CDR3 is given. This chain links TRBV7-6 with TRBJ2-5; TRBD1, the table's D call, was not compared with the DNA. The CDR3 contains 14 residues when both ends are counted. Germline V gene sequence: CDR1 SGHVS, CDR2 FNYEAQ. CDR3 protein: CASSPQGHWAFSSS.

This clonotype appeared a few times. The gene calls are TRBV7-2 and TRBJ2-3; 15 bases are shared with TRBD2. The DNA end is a closer match to TRBJ2-1, so the J assignment may be wrong. This CDR3 contains 15 residues. Germline values: CDR1 SGHTA, CDR2 FQGNSA. The CDR3 DNA sequence: TGTGCCAGCAGCCGGGGACTAGCGGGAGGAAGTGAGCAGTTCTTC. It specifies CASSRGLAGGSEQFF.

Notes on this clonotype: An end of the junction does not agree with germline; a read error may underlie this. The chain has TRBV7-6 and TRBJ2-3; weak D call: TRBD1 (5 bases). CDR1 and CDR2 from the germline V gene are SGHVS and FNYEAQ. This CDR3 region has 13 residues. CDR3 in DNA: TGTGCTAGCAGCGCCTCAGGGACAGATACGCAGTATTTT. Translated: CASSASGTDTQYF.

This clonotype is a singleton in its sample. This sequence joins TRBV7-2 and TRBJ2-3; D perhaps matches TRBD1 (5 bases). The better agreement between TRBJ2-7 and the DNA end casts doubt on the J call. The CDR3 consists of 13 residues. Germline V gene sequence: CDR1 SGHTA, CDR2 FQGNSA. CDR3 protein: CASSLMTAGEQYF. DNA of the CDR3: TGTGCCAGCAGCTTAATGACAGCAGGCGAGCAGTACTTC.

This sequence joins TRBV6-5 and TRBJ2-2; no reliable D call. Germline lookup yields CDR1 MNHEY and CDR2 SVGAGI. CDR3 size: 14 residues. V lost 6 bases and J lost 7, with 15 bases in between. This CDR3 is CASREPSGIGELFF. CDR3 in DNA: TGTGCCAGCAGAGAACCGTCAGGCATCGGGGAGCTGTTTTTT.

A word on this clonotype: In this CDR3 the conserved last residue, phenylalanine or tryptophan, is missing, so a read error is likely. The limits of the CDR3 on the DNA are not certain, so only TCRdb's listed CDR3 is given. The V gene is TRBV7-6, the J gene TRBJ2-6; the listed D gene, TRBD1, was not tested against the DNA. Germline CDR1 is SGHVS and CDR2 is FNYEAQ. From its first to its last residue, the CDR3 has 20 amino acids. CDR3 amino acids: CASSSRPDRGQSYNEQFFGA.

Worth noting for this clonotype: No DNA is shown, since the ends of the CDR3 on it are uncertain; the CDR3 is the one TCRdb lists. This rearrangement joins TRBV7-5 to TRBJ2-4; TRBD1 is the table's D call, not checked against the DNA. TRBV7-5 represents a pseudogene. The CDR3 extends over 17 residues, inclusive of both ends. The CDR3: CISVPASDRDSSYEQYF.

This clonotype was detected ten times or more. V and J are TRBV7-8 and TRBJ2-7, with D possibly TRBD1 on 5 matching bases. The ends were cut back, 6 bases at V and 2 bases at J, with 8 bases in the middle. The CDR3 has 12 amino acids. Germline V gene sequence: CDR1 SGHVS, CDR2 FQNEAQ. DNA for the CDR3: TGTGCCAGCAGAACAGGACCCTACGAGCAGTACTTC. It encodes CASRTGPYEQYF.